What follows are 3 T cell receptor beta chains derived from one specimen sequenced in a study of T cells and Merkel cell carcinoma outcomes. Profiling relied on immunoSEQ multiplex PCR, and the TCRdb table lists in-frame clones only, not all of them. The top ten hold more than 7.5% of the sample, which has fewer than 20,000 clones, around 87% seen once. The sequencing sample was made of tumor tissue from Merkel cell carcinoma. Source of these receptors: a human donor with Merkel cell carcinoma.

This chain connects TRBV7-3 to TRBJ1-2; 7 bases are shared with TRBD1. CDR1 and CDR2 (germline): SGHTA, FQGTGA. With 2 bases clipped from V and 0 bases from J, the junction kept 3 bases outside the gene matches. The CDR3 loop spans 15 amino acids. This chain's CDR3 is CASSLGQGANYGYTF. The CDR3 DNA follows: TGTGCCAGCAGCTTAGGGCAGGGGGCTAACTATGGCTACACCTTC.

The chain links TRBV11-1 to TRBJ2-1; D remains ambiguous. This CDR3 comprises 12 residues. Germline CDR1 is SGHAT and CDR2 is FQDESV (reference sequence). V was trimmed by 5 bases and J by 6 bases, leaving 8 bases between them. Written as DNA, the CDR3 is TGTGCCAGCAGCCCCCGGAGCAATGAGCAGTTCTTC. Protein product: CASSPRSNEQFF.

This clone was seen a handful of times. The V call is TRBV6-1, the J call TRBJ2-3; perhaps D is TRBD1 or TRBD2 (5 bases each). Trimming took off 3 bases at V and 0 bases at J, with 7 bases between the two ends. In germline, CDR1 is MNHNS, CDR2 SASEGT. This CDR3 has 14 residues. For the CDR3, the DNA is TGTGCCAGCAGTGAGGGACCAAGCACAGATACGCAGTATTTT. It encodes CASSEGPSTDTQYF.